This T cell receptor beta chain was documented in a study of blood T cell repertoires in COVID-19. For the study at large: Samples representing acute and convalescent COVID-19 were sourced from the United States, Italy and Spain.

The CDR3 spans 14 residues. CDR1 and CDR2 (germline): SEHNR, FQNEAQ (reference sequence). Trimming pared 1 base from V and 8 bases from J, leaving 12 bases between. Sequenced by immunoSEQ multiplex PCR; TCRdb stores in-frame clones only, minus some. The sample yields some 82,000 clones, 91% seen once. V gene TRBV7-9 combines with J gene TRBJ1-3; a weak D match, TRBD1 (5 bases). Sequencing was done on a sample of peripheral blood. The TCR sequence derives from a woman between 50 and 59 years old in a cohort sampled during active COVID-19. CDR3 sequence (DNA): TGTGCCAGCAGCTTAGACCAGGGCGCGGACACCATATATTTT. Amino acid sequence: CASSLDQGADTIYF.